This entry features one T cell receptor (beta chain) sequence. Its antigen remains unknown. Sequencing used immunoSEQ multiplex PCR; TCRdb keeps in-frame clones, though not all of them. Here the sample spans around 1.9 million clones, about 94% being singletons. These data originate in a study of shared clonotypes between healthy human individuals. Study context: Donors consisted of a couple of women and three men between 18 and 49.

In the naive CD8 group, cells lacked CD45RO and were positively selected for CCR7, so terminally differentiated effector memory CD45RA+ cells were left out. Germline-derived CDR1 and CDR2 are MNHEY and SMNVEV (reference sequence). V dropped 3 bases and J dropped 7 bases, with 13 bases sitting between them. CDR3 length: 13 amino acids. Study results and caveats: The donor pool, a small one, limited the genetic and exposure-history diversity represented. Naive subsets, compared against memory subsets, generally had larger estimated richness values. Collection of samples was limited to blood; tissue repertoires likely differ.

What was sequenced was naive CD8+ T cells from PBMCs. This receptor was identified in a man younger than 30 in good health. Some clones in this sample may be carry-over from other donors' samples. The chain uses TRBV27 and TRBJ2-7; D may be TRBD2 (5 bases). CDR3 DNA sequence: TGTGCCAGCAGTTTCGGGTCGCGAGGGGAGCAGTACTTC. Encoded protein: CASSFGSRGEQYF.